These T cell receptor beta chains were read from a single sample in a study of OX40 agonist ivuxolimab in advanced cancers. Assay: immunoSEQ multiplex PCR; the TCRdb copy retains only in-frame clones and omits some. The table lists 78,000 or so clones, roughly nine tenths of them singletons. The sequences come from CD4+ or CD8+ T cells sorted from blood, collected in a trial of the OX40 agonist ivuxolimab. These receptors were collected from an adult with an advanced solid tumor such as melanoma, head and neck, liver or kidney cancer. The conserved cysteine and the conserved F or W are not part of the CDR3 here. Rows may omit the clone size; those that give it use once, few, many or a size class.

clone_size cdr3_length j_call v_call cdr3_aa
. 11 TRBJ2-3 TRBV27 ASSSQGTDTQY
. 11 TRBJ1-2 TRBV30 AWSSGRDYGYT
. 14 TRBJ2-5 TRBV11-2 ASSLRTSGSQETQY
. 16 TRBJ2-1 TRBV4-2 ASSREAPPGERYNEQF
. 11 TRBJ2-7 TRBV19 ASSQNGAYEQY
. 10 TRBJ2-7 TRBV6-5 ASSPRSGEQY
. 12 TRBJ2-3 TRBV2 ASKLAENTDTQY
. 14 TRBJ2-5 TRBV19 ASSPGQGRGGETQY
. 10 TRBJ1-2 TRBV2 ARDSPNYGYT
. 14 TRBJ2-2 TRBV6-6 ASSYSVGARGGELF
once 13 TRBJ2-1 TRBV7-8 ASSSRDSAYNEQF
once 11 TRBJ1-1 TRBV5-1 ASSVDGNTEAF
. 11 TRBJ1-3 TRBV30 AWGMAAGNTIY
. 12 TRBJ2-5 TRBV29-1 SVERVRGSETQY
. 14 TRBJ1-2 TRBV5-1 ASSQAGANTNYGYT
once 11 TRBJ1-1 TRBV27 ASSRRRNTEAF
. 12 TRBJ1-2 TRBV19 ASTPRGQNYGYT
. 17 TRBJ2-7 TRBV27 ASSHPFLPLAGAVYEQY
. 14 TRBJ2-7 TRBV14 ASSQDYRPPTGEQY
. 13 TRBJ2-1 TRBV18 ASSPLLAGINEQF
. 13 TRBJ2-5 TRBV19 ASSSGGGEIQTQY
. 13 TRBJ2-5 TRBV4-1 ASSQEIGSRLTQY
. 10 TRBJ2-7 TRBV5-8 ASSLVVYEQY
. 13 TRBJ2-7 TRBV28 ASSLLGGHSYEQY
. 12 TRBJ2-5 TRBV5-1 ASSWDKTRETQY
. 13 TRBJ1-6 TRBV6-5 ATHKTAVYNSPLH
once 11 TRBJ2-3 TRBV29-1 SVVAGGTDTQY
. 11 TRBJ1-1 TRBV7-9 ASSILVGTEAF
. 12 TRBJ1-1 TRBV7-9 ASSLQGSNTEAF
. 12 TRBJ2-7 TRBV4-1 ASRTRDLSYEQY
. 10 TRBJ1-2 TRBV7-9 ASSFQGYGYT
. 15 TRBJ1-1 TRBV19 ASSNAGGARGRSEAF
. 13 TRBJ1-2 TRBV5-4 ASSPRGALLNGYT
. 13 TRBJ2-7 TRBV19 ASSRTGGHIGEQY
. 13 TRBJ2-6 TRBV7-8 ASSLESRRANVLT
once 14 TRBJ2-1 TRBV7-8 ASSSISGRGWNEQF
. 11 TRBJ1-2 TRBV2 ASSVVKSYGYT
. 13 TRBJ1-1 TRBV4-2 ASSLEGHENTEAF
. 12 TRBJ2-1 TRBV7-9 ASSPYLSSNEQF
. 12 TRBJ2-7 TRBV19 ASKGREFAEEQY
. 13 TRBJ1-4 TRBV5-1 ASSLGDPRGEKLF
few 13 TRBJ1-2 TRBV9 ASSVVAGEGYGYT
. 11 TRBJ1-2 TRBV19 ASFRTGYYGYT
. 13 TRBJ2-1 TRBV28 ASNPSGRSYNEQF
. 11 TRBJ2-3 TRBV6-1 ASSEVQTDTQY
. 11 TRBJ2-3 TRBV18 ASSPSSTDTQY
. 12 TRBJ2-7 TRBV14 ASSRRWGLDEQY
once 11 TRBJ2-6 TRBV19 ASKDTGANVLT
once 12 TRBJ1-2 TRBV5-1 ASSLATGTYGYT
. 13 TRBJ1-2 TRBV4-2 ASSQDQGINYGYT
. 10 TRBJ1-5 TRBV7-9 ASAGGNQPQH
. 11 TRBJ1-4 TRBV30 AWRAQGGEKLF
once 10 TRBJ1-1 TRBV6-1 ASSTLLAEAF
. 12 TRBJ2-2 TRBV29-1 SVTSGSNTGELF
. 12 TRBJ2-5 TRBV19 ASSIGRTQETQY
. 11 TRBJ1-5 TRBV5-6 ASSLYRNQPQH
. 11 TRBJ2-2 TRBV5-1 ASSLGLTGELF